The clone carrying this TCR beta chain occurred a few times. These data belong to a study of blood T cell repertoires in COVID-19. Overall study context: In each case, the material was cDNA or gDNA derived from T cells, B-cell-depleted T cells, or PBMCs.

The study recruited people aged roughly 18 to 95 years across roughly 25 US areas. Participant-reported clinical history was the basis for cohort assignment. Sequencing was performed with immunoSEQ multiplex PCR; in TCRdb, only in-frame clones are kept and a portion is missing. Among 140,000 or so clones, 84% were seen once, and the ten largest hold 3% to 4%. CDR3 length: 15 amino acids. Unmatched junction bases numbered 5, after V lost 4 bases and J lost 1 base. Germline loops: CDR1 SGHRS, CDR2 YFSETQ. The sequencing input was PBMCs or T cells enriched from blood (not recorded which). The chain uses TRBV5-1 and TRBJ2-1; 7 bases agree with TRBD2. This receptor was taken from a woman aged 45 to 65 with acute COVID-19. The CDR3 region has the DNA TGCGCCAGCAGCCTTACTAGCGAGTCCTACAATGAGCAGTTCTTC. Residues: CASSLTSESYNEQFF.